This T cell receptor beta chain was sequenced for a study of cytomegalovirus exposure and HLA in healthy donors. Study results and caveats: The classifier reportedly diagnosed cytomegalovirus status with high specificity and sensitivity. In vitro assays verified that three CMV-associated chains recognized CMV antigens specifically.

In regard to this clone: Its antigen is not identified.

This CDR3 has 11 amino acids. Trimming took 6 bases from V and 8 from J, leaving 13 bases between them. Germline V lookup: CDR1 DFQATT, CDR2 SNEGSKA (reference sequence). The PCR made use of 60 Vbeta and 13 Jbeta primers. Produced via immunoSEQ multiplex PCR; TCRdb's table is partial and in-frame only. The table for this sample gives some 200,000 clones. The origin of this receptor is a boy younger than 18 in good health and CMV-seronegative. The chain combines TRBV20-1 with TRBJ1-2; TRBD1 might be the D (5 bases). Material for sequencing was PBMCs. CDR3 sequence: CSARGGDGYTF. The DNA for the CDR3 is TGCAGTGCCCGGGGAGGGGACGGCTACACCTTC.